The 26 T cell receptor beta chains listed next were all sequenced from one sample in a study of CD8+CD57+ T cells in acquired aplastic anemia. TCR beta VDJ combinations and CDR3 sequences were profiled from genomic DNA. Via MiXCR, TCRdb re-called the reads, giving one row per CDR3 protein. The data show 200,000 or so distinct CDR3 sequences, 64% seen once. Sequenced: sorted CD4+, CD8+, or CD8+CD57+ T cells (not recorded which) from PBMCs. The receptors shown here come from a human donor with severe aplastic anemia or a healthy control (not recorded which).

On this clonotype: Germline is not matched at one junction end, which may reflect a read error. This chain uses TRBV2 with TRBJ2-7; D not resolved. CDR1 and CDR2 from the germline V gene are SNHLY and FYNNEI. The CDR3 is made up of 12 amino acids. CDR3 loop: CASFDINYDQYF. For the CDR3, the DNA is TGTGCCAGCTTCGACATCAACTACGACCAGTACTTC.

This clonotype was found a few times. The V and J genes are TRBV2 and TRBJ1-2; unclear D gene. From germline, CDR1 is SNHLY and CDR2 FYNNEI. The CDR3 runs to 11 residues. Trimming cost V 8 bases and J 0 bases, with 4 bases left between them. The CDR3 region is CASETNYGYTF. DNA for the CDR3: TGTGCCAGCGAAACTAACTATGGCTACACCTTC. Full variable domain (missing parts from reference TRBV2 and TRBJ1-2): EPEVTQTPSHQVTQMGQEVILRCVPISNHLYFYWYRQILGQKVEFLVSFYNNEISEKSEIFDDQFSVERPDGSNFTLKIRSTKLEDSAMYFCASETNYGYTFGSGTRLTVV.

Only a few counts were recorded for this clonotype. This chain's CDR3 is CATSRDSDYGYTF. CDR3 in DNA: TGTGCCACCAGCAGAGATTCGGATTATGGCTACACCTTC. The chain carries TRBV15 and TRBJ1-2; D not certain. CDR3 length: 13 residues. Germline V gene lookup returns CDR1 LNHNV and CDR2 YYDKDF (reference sequence). Trimming stripped 0 bases from V and 5 bases from J, with 7 bases between.

This sequence joins TRBV7-8 and TRBJ2-5; 8 nucleotides align to TRBD2. J gave up 5 bases and V 5 bases, and 13 bases lay outside the gene matches. Germline V gene sequence: CDR1 SGHVS, CDR2 FQNEAQ. CDR3 length: 16 residues. CDR3 in amino acids: CASSAGTSLPLETQYF. The CDR3 DNA sequence: TGTGCCAGCAGCGCCGGGACTAGTCTGCCGTTGGAGACCCAGTACTTC.

The CDR3 here is CASRQEANTEAFF. The CDR3 DNA reads TGTGCCAGCAGACAGGAAGCCAACACTGAAGCTTTCTTT. V gene TRBV2 combines with J gene TRBJ1-1; D may be TRBD1 (5 bases). Trimming shortened V by 6 bases and J by 2 bases, and 10 bases separated the two germline ends. Germline V gene sequence: CDR1 SNHLY, CDR2 FYNNEI. The CDR3 length is 13 residues.

This clonotype was seen only a few times. V is TRBV25-1 and J is TRBJ2-1, with 13 positions matching TRBD2. CDR3 length: 16 amino acids. Germline values: CDR1 MGHDK, CDR2 SYGVNS. After removal of 5 bases from V and 9 bases from J, the junction contained 10 bases not matched to a gene. CDR3 protein: CASSPTWTSGSGEQFF. The DNA for the CDR3 is TGTGCCAGCAGTCCAACATGGACTAGCGGGAGCGGTGAGCAGTTCTTC.

This clonotype has just a few counts. The rearrangement uses TRBV7-3 and TRBJ2-7; D could derive from TRBD1 or TRBD2 (5 bases each). Germline V lookup: CDR1 SGHTA, CDR2 FQGTGA. This CDR3 comprises 13 residues. Trimming cost V 0 bases and J 6 bases, with 9 bases left between them. The CDR3 DNA is TGTGCCAGCAGCTTAACGTTGAGGGGCGAGCAGTACTTC. It codes for CASSLTLRGEQYF.

The CDR3 coding sequence is TGTGCCAGCAGCGTTGGGACGCTTCGGAACGAGCAGTACTTC. Its protein product is CASSVGTLRNEQYF. The V call is TRBV5-5, the J call TRBJ2-7; TRBD1 or TRBD2 may be the D gene (5 bases each). Per germline, CDR1 SGHKS and CDR2 YYEKEE (reference sequence). CDR3 length equals 14 residues. V lost 4 bases and J 5 bases, leaving 16 bases between the germline ends.

In DNA, the CDR3 is TGTGCCACCAGTCCTCCGACAGACAGCTATGGCTACACCTTC. Translation: CATSPPTDSYGYTF. The V gene is TRBV24-1, the J gene TRBJ1-2, with D tentatively TRBD1 (5 bases). Per the germline V gene, CDR1 is KGHDR and CDR2 is SFDVKD. The CDR3 loop spans 14 amino acids. V was trimmed by 6 bases and J by 4 bases, leaving 14 bases between them.

The chain uses TRBV7-9 and TRBJ2-1, with 8 bases aligning to TRBD2. This CDR3 contains 16 residues. Germline V gives CDR1 SEHNR, CDR2 FQNEAQ (reference sequence). J was trimmed by 5 bases and V by 5 bases; bases with no gene match: 11. The CDR3 nucleotides are TGTGCCAGCAGCCGGCGGTCAGCGGGGGACGACAATGAGCAGTTCTTC. It translates to CASSRRSAGDDNEQFF. Filled out from reference TRBV7-9 and TRBJ2-1, the complete variable domain reads DTGVSQNPRHKITKRGQNVTFRCDPISEHNRLYWYRQTLGQGPEFLTYFQNEAQLEKSRLLSDRFSAERPKGSFSTLEIQRTEQGDSAMYLCASSRRSAGDDNEQFFGPGTRLTVL.

This clonotype showed up just once. No conserved phenylalanine or tryptophan is present at the end of the CDR3, so a read error is the likely explanation. The chain is built from TRBV24-1 and TRBJ2-5; D is ambiguous. This CDR3 comprises 13 residues. Per germline, CDR1 KGHDR and CDR2 SFDVKD. Trimming took off 4 bases at V and 8 bases at J, with 13 bases between the two ends. CDR3 in amino acids: CATSDPGLGTQYV. The CDR3 DNA reads as TGTGCCACCAGTGACCCTGGCCTTGGCACCCAGTACGTC.

V is TRBV9 and J is TRBJ1-1; TRBD1 might be the D (5 bases). Trimming cost V 0 bases and J 1 base, with 7 bases left between them. Germline CDR1 and CDR2: SGDLS and YYNGEE. There are 14 residues in the CDR3. CDR3 DNA sequence: TGTGCCAGCAGCGTAGGGGGCCAGAACACTGAAGCTTTCTTT. It specifies CASSVGGQNTEAFF.

This clonotype was detected only a few times. The chain employs TRBV10-1 and TRBJ2-3, with D perhaps being TRBD1 or TRBD2 (6 bases each). V was pared by 1 base and J by 2 bases, with 10 bases between. CDR1 and CDR2 (germline): WNHNN, SYGVQD (reference sequence). The CDR3 is 15 residues long. CDR3 DNA: TGCGCCAGCAGTGAGTTGGGGGGCTCCACAGATACGCAGTATTTT. Encoded protein: CASSELGGSTDTQYF.

A remark on this clonotype: The conserved closing phenylalanine or tryptophan is absent in this CDR3, likely reflecting a read error. The DNA is left out, because the CDR3 cannot be placed on it with certainty; the CDR3 is given as TCRdb lists it. The V gene is TRBV20-1, the J gene TRBJ2-2. The CDR3 spans 9 amino acids, including both terminal residues. From germline, CDR1 is DFQATT and CDR2 SNEGSKA (reference sequence). The chain's CDR3 is CRKHRGAVV.

This clonotype showed up many times. The chain is built from TRBV7-9 and TRBJ2-7; 9 bases map to TRBD1. The V and J ends lost 4 bases and 3 bases, in that order; junction bases with no gene match: 4. CDR1 and CDR2 from the germline V gene are SEHNR and FQNEAQ (reference sequence). This CDR3 has 14 residues. The chain's CDR3 is CASSSRDRVYEQYF. The DNA for the CDR3 is TGTGCCAGCAGCTCCCGGGACAGGGTCTACGAGCAGTACTTC.

By sample fraction, this clonotype is medium-sized (0.01 to 0.1%). The V gene is TRBV20-1, the J gene TRBJ2-5; 11 bases line up with TRBD2. Germline lookup yields CDR1 DFQATT and CDR2 SNEGSKA (reference sequence). V gave up 0 bases and J gave up 0 bases; unmatched junction bases: 12. The CDR3 extends over 19 amino acids. CDR3 protein: CSARDQRLAGGFYQETQYF. In DNA form, the CDR3 reads TGCAGTGCTAGAGATCAGAGATTAGCGGGGGGGTTCTACCAAGAGACCCAGTACTTC.

The chain carries TRBV20-1 and TRBJ1-5; 8 nucleotides agree with TRBD1. This CDR3 has 17 amino acids. Germline V gives CDR1 DFQATT, CDR2 SNEGSKA (reference sequence). Trimming removed 2 bases from V and 7 bases from J; junction bases left unmatched: 16. CDR3 sequence (DNA): TGCAGTGCTAGATCCTCACCCGGGACAGGACTAGAACAGCCCCAGCATTTT. Translated: CSARSSPGTGLEQPQHF.

This chain joins TRBV11-1 and TRBJ2-3, with 7 bases matching TRBD2. Germline V gene data show CDR1 as SGHAT and CDR2 as FQDESV (reference sequence). J was trimmed by 0 bases and V by 5 bases; bases with no gene match: 5. There are 15 residues in the CDR3. CDR3 residues: CASSPLAVSTDTQYF. The CDR3 DNA sequence: TGTGCCAGCAGCCCGCTAGCGGTAAGCACAGATACGCAGTATTTT.

V gene TRBV19 combines with J gene TRBJ2-1, with D perhaps matching TRBD2 (6 bases). The length of the CDR3 is 14 residues. The V end lost 5 bases, the J end lost 5 bases, and 13 bases lay between the germline ends. Germline loops: CDR1 LNHDA, CDR2 SQIVND (reference sequence). For the CDR3, the DNA is TGTGCCAGTAGTGCCGGGACTTTAAACAATGAGCAGTTCTTC. This gives the protein CASSAGTLNNEQFF.

Comment on this clonotype: At one of its ends the junction is not consistent with the germline gene, which may arise from a read error. The J gene is TRBJ1-1, the V gene TRBV7-9; D is perhaps TRBD1 (6 bases). Germline values: CDR1 SEHNR, CDR2 FQNEAQ (reference sequence). This CDR3 spans 15 amino acids. The CDR3 loop is CAGSLETGMNTEAFF. The CDR3, as DNA: TGTGCCGGCAGCTTAGAGACAGGAATGAACACTGAAGCTTTCTTT.

The chain joins TRBV29-1 to TRBJ2-2, with a weak D call TRBD2 (7 bases). V lost 1 base to trimming and J lost 5 bases, with 14 bases between them. From germline, CDR1 is SQVTM and CDR2 ANQGSEA. The CDR3 is 15 residues long. The CDR3 sequence: CSVEVGGAHTGELFF. The CDR3 region has the DNA TGCAGCGTTGAAGTGGGGGGGGCGCATACCGGGGAGCTGTTTTTT.

In this sample, this clonotype turned up a few times. The V gene is TRBV7-9, the J gene TRBJ2-7; 9 bases are a match to TRBD1. V shed 1 base and J 7 bases; nucleotides not matched to a gene: 8. CDR1 and CDR2 (germline): SEHNR, FQNEAQ (reference sequence). The CDR3 contains 15 residues. CDR3: CASSLVGQGIGEQYF. The CDR3 nucleotides are TGTGCCAGCAGCTTAGTGGGACAGGGCATAGGAGAGCAGTACTTC.

V and J are TRBV5-6 and TRBJ2-7, with D unclear. Germline-derived CDR1 and CDR2 are SGHDT and YYEEEE. This CDR3 is 13 amino acids long. V lost 0 bases to trimming and J lost 3 bases, with 7 bases between them. In nucleotides, the CDR3 is TGTGCCAGCAGCTTGGATAGGCACTACGAGCAGTACTTC. It yields the protein CASSLDRHYEQYF.

Notes on this clonotype: At one boundary the junction diverges from the germline segment, which might be a read error. The chain uses TRBV11-2 and TRBJ1-2; D remains unclear. This CDR3 region has 16 residues. The germline CDR1 and CDR2 sequences are SGHAT and FQNNGV. DNA for the CDR3: TGTGCCAGCAGTTTAGGCCCAGACACGGACGTAAATGGCTACACCTTC. The encoded protein is CASSLGPDTDVNGYTF.

This chain joins TRBV5-6 and TRBJ1-2, with a tentative D call TRBD1 (5 bases). CDR1 and CDR2 from the germline V gene are SGHDT and YYEEEE. Trimming removed 4 bases from V and 4 bases from J, with 11 bases in between. There are 13 residues in the CDR3. CDR3 nucleotide sequence: TGTGCCAGCAGCGCGGGACGGGCCTATGGCTACACCTTC. This codes for CASSAGRAYGYTF.

J is TRBJ2-7 and V is TRBV29-1, with TRBD1 matching 8 bases. After removal of 1 base from V and 4 bases from J, the junction contained 3 bases not matched to a gene. This CDR3 is built from 13 residues. The germline gives CDR1 SQVTM, CDR2 ANQGSEA. This chain's CDR3 is CSVEGQGAYEQYF. The CDR3 DNA reads as TGCAGCGTTGAAGGTCAGGGGGCATACGAGCAGTACTTC.